This T cell receptor (beta chain) was recorded in a study of cytomegalovirus exposure and HLA in healthy donors. Germline V gives CDR1 SGHNT, CDR2 YYREEE (reference sequence). V lost 5 bases and J 0 bases, leaving 9 bases between the germline ends. CDR3 length: 13 amino acids. The PCR had 60 Vbeta and 13 Jbeta primers. TCRdb keeps only in-frame clones here, not all; method: immunoSEQ multiplex PCR. Of 150,000 to 200,000 clones listed, 62% are singletons. The genes are TRBV5-4 and TRBJ2-7; weak D call: TRBD1 (5 bases). The sample was PBMCs. The receptor comes from a man in his forties in good health and CMV-seronegative. The CDR3 region is CASRDRRSYEQYF. In DNA, the CDR3 is TGTGCCAGCAGAGACAGACGCTCCTACGAGCAGTACTTC.